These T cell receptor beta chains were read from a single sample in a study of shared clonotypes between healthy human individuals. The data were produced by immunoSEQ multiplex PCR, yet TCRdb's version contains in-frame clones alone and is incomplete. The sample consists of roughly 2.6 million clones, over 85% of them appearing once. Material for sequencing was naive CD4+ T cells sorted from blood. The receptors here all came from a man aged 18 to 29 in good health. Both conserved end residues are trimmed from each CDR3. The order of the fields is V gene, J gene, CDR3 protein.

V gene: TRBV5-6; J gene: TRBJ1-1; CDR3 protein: ASSSDRATEAF
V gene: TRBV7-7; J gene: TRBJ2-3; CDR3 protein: ASSPTGESTDTQY
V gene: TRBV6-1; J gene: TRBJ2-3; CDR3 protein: ASSEGVGSGVSTDTQY
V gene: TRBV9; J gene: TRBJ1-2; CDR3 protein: ASSVEGGGYT
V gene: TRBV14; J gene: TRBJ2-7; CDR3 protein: ASSQDMAGEQY
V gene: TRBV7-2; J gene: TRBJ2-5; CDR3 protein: ASSVRQGSETQY
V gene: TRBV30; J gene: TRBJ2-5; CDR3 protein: AWSGTSGETQY
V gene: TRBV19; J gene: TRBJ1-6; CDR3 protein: ASSSVSWDSPLH
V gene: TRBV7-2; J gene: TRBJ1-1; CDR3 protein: ASSLTGPNTEAF
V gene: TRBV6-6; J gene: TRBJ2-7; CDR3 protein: ASSPVRTGISEQY
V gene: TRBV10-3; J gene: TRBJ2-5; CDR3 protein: AIRSGQTQETQY
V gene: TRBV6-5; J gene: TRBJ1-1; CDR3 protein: ASSYSTRNTEAF
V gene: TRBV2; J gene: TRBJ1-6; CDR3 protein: ASSETRTGSYNSPLH
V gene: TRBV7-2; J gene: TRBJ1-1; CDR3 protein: ASSLDGRLNTEAF
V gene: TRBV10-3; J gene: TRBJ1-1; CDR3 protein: AISDRAGDTEAF
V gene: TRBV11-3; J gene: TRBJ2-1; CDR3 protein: ASSLLLAGINEQF
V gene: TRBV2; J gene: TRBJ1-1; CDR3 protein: ASSPGEYTEAF
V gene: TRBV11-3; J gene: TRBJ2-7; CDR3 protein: ASSSGGSYEQY
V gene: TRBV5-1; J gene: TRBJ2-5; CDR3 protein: ASSQTRETQY
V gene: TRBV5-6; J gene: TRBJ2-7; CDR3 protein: ASSLAGAGPYEQY
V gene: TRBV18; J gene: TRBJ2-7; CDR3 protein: ASSTRPSSYEQY
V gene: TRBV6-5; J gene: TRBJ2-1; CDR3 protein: ASSYSWGQDNEQF
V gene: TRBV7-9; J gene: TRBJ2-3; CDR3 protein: ASSTGTGFADTQY